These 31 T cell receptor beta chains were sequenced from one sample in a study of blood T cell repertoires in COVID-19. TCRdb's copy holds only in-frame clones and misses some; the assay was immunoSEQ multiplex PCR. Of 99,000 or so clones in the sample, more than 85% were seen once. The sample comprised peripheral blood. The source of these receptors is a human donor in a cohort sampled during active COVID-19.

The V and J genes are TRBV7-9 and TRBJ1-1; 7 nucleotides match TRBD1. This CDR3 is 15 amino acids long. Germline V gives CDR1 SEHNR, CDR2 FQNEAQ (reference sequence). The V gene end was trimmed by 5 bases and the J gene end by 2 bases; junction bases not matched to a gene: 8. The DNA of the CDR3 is TGTGCCAGCAGCCCCCAGGGGGGAATTAACACTGAAGCTTTCTTT. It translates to CASSPQGGINTEAFF.

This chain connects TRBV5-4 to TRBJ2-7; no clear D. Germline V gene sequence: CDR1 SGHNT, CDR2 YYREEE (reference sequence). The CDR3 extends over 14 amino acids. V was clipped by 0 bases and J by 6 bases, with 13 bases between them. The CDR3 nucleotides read TGTGCCAGCAGCTTGGGAGCCCCCACCGTCGAGCAGTACTTC. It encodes CASSLGAPTVEQYF. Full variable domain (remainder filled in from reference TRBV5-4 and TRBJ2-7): ETGVTQSPTHLIKTRGQQVTLRCSSQSGHNTVSWYQQALGQGPQFIFQYYREEENGRGNFPPRFSGLQFPNYSSELNVNALELDDSALYLCASSLGAPTVEQYFGPGTRLTVT.

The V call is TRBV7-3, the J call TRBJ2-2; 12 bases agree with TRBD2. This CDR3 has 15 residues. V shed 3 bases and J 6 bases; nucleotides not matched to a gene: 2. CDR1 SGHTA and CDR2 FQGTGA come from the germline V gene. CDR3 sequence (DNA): TGTGCCAGCAGCTTTCGACTAGCGGGGGCCGGGGAGCTGTTTTTT. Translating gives CASSFRLAGAGELFF.

This CDR3 is CASSLSFDNEQFF. CDR3 in DNA: TGTGCCAGCAGTTTATCCTTTGACAATGAGCAGTTCTTC. This sequence joins TRBV27 and TRBJ2-1; D remains unclear. Germline V lookup: CDR1 MNHEY, CDR2 SMNVEV (reference sequence). CDR3 length: 13 amino acids. Between the trimmed V and J ends, which lost 0 bases and 5 bases, there was a span of 5 bases.

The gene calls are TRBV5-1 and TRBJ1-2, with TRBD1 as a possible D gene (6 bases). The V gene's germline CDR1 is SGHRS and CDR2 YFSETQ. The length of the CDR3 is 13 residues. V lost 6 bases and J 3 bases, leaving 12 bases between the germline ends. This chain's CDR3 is CASNQQGDYGYTF. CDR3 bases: TGCGCCAGCAATCAACAGGGAGACTATGGCTACACCTTC.

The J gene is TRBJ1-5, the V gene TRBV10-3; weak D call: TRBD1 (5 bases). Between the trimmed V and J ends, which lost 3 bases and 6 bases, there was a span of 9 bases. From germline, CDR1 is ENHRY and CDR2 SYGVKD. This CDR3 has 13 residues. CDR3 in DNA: TGTGCCATCAGTGATCGGGGGATTCAGCCCCAGCATTTT. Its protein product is CAISDRGIQPQHF.

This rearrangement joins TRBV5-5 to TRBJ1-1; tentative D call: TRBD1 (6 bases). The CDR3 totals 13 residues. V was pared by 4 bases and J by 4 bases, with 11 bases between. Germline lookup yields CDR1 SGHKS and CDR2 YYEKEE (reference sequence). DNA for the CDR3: TGTGCCAGCAGCCAGGGGTGGGGCACTGAAGCTTTCTTT. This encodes CASSQGWGTEAFF.

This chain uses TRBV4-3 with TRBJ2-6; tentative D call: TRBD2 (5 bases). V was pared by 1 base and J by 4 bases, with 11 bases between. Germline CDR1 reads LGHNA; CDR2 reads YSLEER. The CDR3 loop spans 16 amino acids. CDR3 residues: CASSQGVGSGANVLTF. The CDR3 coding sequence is TGCGCCAGCAGCCAAGGGGTAGGGAGCGGGGCCAACGTCCTGACTTTC.

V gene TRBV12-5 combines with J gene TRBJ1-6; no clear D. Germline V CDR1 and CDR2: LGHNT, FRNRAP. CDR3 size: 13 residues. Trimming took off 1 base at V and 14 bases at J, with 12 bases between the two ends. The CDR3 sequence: CASGLEPLRALHF. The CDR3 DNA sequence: TGTGCTAGTGGTTTGGAGCCGTTGAGGGCCCTCCACTTT.

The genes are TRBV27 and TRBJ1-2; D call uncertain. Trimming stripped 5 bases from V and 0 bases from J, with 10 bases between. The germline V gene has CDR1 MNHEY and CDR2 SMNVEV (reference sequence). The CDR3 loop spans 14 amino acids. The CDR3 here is CASSTRRSNYGYTF. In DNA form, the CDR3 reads TGTGCCAGCAGTACGCGCCGATCTAACTATGGCTACACCTTC.

CDR3 coding DNA: TGTGCCAGCAGTGGGAAAGGGACTTACACAGATACGCAGTATTTT. It encodes CASSGKGTYTDTQYF. The chain uses TRBV2 and TRBJ2-3; possible D gene TRBD2, 6 bases. CDR1 SNHLY and CDR2 FYNNEI come from the germline V gene. The V end lost 4 bases, the J end lost 2 bases, and 13 bases lay between the germline ends. The CDR3 totals 15 residues. Using reference TRBV2 and TRBJ2-3 for the parts outside the CDR3, the full variable domain is EPEVTQTPSHQVTQMGQEVILRCVPISNHLYFYWYRQILGQKVEFLVSFYNNEISEKSEIFDDQFSVERPDGSNFTLKIRSTKLEDSAMYFCASSGKGTYTDTQYFGPGTRLTVL.

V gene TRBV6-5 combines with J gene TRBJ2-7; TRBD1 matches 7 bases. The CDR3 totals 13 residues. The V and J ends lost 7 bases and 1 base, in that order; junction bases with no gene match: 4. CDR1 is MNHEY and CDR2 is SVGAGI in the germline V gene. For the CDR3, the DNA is TGTGCCAGCAAATGGACAGGATCCTACGAGCAGTACTTC. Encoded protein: CASKWTGSYEQYF.

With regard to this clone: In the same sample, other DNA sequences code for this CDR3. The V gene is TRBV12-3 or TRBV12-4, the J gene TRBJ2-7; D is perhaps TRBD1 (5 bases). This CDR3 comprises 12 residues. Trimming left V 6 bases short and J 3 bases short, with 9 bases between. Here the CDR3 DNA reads TGTGCCAGCAGCCCAGGGTTCTACGAGCAGTACTTC. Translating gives CASSPGFYEQYF.

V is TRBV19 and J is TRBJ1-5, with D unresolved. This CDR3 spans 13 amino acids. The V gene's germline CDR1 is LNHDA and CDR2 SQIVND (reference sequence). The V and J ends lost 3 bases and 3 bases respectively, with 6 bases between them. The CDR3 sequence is CASSIRDNQPQHF. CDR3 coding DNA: TGTGCCAGTAGTATCCGGGACAATCAGCCCCAGCATTTT. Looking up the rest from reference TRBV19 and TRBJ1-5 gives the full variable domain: DGGITQSPKYLFRKEGQNVTLSCEQNLNHDAMYWYRQDPGQGLRLIYYSQIVNDFQKGDIAEGYSVSREKKESFPLTVTSAQKNPTAFYLCASSIRDNQPQHFGDGTRLSIL.

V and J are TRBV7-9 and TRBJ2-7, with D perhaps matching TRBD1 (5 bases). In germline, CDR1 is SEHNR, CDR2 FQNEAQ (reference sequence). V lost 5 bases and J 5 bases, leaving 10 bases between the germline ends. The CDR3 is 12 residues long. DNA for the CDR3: TGTGCCAGCAGCCCGCAGGGTCACGAGCAGTACTTC. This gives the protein CASSPQGHEQYF.

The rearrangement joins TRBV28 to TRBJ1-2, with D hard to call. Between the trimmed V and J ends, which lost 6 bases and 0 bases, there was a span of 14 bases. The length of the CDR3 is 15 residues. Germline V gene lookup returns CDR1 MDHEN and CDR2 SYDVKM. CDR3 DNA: TGTGCCAGCAGCAGCGTTCGGGGAGCTAACTATGGCTACACCTTC. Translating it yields CASSSVRGANYGYTF.

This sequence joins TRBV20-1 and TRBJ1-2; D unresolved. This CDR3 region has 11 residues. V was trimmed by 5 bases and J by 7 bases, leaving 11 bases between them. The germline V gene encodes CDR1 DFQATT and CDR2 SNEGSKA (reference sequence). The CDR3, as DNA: TGCAGTGCTCCTAATATCGGTGGCTACACCTTC. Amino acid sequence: CSAPNIGGYTF.

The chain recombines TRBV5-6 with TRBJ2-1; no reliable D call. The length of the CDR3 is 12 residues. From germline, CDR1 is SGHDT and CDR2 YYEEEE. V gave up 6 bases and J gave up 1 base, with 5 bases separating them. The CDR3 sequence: CASTQSYNEQFF. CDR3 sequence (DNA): TGTGCCAGCACCCAGTCCTACAATGAGCAGTTCTTC.

The CDR3 DNA is TGTGCCAGCAGTTCCGTGTACGAGCAGTACTTC. Amino acids: CASSSVYEQYF. The chain has TRBV6-6 and TRBJ2-7; D is undetermined. The V gene lost 4 bases and the J gene lost 4 bases, with 5 bases spanning the gap. Germline V gene data show CDR1 as MNHNY and CDR2 as SVGAGI (reference sequence). The CDR3 runs to 11 residues.

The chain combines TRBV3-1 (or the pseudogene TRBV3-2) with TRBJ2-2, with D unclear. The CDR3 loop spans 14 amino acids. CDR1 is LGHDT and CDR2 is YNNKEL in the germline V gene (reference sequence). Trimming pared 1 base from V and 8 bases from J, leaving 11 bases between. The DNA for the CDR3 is TGTGCCAGCAGCCAAGGATGGTCAGGTGGGGAGCTGTTTTTT. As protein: CASSQGWSGGELFF.

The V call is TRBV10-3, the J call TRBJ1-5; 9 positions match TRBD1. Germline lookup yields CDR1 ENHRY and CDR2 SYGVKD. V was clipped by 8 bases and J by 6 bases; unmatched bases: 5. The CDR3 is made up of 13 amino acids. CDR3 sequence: CAIRDRDFQPQHF. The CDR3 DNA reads TGTGCCATCCGGGACAGGGATTTTCAGCCCCAGCATTTT.

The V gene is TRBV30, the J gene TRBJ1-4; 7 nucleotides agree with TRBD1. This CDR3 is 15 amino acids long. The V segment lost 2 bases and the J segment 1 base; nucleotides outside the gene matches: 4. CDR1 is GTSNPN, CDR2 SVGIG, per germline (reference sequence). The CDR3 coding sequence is TGTGCCTGGAGTTCGCAGGGGGGAACTAATGAAAAACTGTTTTTT. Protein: CAWSSQGGTNEKLFF.

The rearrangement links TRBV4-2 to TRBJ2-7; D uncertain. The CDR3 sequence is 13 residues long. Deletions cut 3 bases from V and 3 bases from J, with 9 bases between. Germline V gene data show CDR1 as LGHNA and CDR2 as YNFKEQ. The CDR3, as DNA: TGTGCCAGCAGCCAGGTAGCTAACTACGAGCAGTACTTC. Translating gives CASSQVANYEQYF.

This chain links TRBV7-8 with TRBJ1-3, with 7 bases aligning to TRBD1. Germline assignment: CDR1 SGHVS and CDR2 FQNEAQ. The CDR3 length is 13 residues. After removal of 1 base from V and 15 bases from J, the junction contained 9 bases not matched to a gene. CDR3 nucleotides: TGTGCCAGCAGCTTAGATGGAAGGGGGCAAGGATATTTT. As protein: CASSLDGRGQGYF.

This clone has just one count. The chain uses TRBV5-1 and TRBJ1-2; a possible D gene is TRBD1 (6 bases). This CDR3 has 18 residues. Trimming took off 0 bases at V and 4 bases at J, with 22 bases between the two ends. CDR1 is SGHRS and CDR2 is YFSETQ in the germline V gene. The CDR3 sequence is CASSLGLSGTTITYGYTF. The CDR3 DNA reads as TGCGCCAGCAGCTTGGGTCTTAGTGGGACAACTATTACCTATGGCTACACCTTC.

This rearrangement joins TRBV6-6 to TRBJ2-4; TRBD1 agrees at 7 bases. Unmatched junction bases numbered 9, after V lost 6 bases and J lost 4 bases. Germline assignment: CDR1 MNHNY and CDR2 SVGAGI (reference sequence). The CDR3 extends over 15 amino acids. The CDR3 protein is CASSRPGQSKNIQYF. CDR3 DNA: TGTGCCAGCAGCCGTCCGGGACAGAGTAAAAACATTCAGTACTTC.

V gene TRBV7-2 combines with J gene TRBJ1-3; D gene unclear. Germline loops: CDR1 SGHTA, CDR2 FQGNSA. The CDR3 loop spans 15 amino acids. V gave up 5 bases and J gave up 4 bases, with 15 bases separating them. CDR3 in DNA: TGTGCCAGCAGCCCCTACATGGAGAGCGGAAACACCATATATTTT. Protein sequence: CASSPYMESGNTIYF. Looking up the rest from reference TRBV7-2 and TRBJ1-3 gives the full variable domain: GAGVSQSPSNKVTEKGKDVELRCDPISGHTALYWYRQSLGQGLEFLIYFQGNSAPDKSGLPSDRFSAERTGGSVSTLTIQRTQQEDSAVYLCASSPYMESGNTIYFGEGSWLTVV.

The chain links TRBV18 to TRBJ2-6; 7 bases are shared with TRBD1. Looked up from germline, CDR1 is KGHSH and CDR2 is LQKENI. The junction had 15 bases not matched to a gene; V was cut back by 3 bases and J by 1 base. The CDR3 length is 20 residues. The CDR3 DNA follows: TGTGCCAGCTCACCGTTTACCCCGGAGACAGGGTTATCTGGGGCCAACGTCCTGACTTTC. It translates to CASSPFTPETGLSGANVLTF.

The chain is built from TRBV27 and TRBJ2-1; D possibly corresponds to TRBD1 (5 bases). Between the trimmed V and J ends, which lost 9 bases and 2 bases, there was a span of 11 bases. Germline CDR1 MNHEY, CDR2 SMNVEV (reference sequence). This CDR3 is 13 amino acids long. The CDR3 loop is CASTWGPYNEQFF. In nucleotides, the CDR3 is TGTGCCAGTACCTGGGGCCCCTACAATGAGCAGTTCTTC.

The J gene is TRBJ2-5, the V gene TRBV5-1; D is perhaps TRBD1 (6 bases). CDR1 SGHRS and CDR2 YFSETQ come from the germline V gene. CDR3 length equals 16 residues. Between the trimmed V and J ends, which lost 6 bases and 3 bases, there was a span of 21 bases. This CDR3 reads CASKSTPGTLKETQYF. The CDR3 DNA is TGCGCCAGCAAATCGACCCCCGGGACACTTAAAGAGACCCAGTACTTC.

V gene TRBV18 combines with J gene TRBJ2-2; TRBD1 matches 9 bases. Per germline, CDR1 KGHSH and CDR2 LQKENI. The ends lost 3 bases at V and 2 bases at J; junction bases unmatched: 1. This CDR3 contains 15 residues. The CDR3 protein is CASSPGQGNTGELFF. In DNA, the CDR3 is TGTGCCAGCTCACCGGGACAGGGAAACACCGGGGAGCTGTTTTTT.